Below are 25 T cell receptor beta chains sequenced from a single sample in a study of blood T cell repertoires in COVID-19 (dated by TCRdb to the early 2020s). The method was the immunoSEQ multiplex PCR assay. Not all clones reach the TCRdb copy of this immuneACCESS table, which keeps in-frame sequences only. Checked studies attribute under half of the gap to unresolved V genes and leave the rest unexplained. This sample is represented by about 93,000 clones; approximately 80% of them were singletons. In total, the top ten clones hold 15% to 20% of the sample. Sequenced sample: peripheral blood. The receptors stem from a human donor in a cohort sampled during active COVID-19.

This clone was counted a few times. This chain links TRBV9 with TRBJ2-2, with D tentatively TRBD2 (5 bases). Germline loops: CDR1 SGDLS, CDR2 YYNGEE. V lost 0 bases, J lost 7 bases, and 10 bases lay in between. The CDR3 loop spans 14 amino acids. The CDR3 coding sequence is TGTGCCAGCAGCGTAGAACTAGAGAGCGGGGAGCTGTTTTTT. As protein: CASSVELESGELFF.

The J gene is TRBJ2-7, the V gene TRBV27, with TRBD1 matching over 7 bases. CDR3 length equals 15 residues. Looked up from germline, CDR1 is MNHEY and CDR2 is SMNVEV (reference sequence). With 3 bases clipped from V and 6 bases from J, the junction kept 11 bases outside the gene matches. The chain's CDR3 is CASSFLGQGVVEQYF. The DNA of the CDR3 is TGTGCCAGCAGTTTCTTGGGGCAGGGGGTTGTCGAGCAGTACTTC.

This clone has more than one count but fewer than ten. The chain is built from TRBV15 and TRBJ2-3; a possible D gene is TRBD2 (6 bases). The CDR3 sequence is 13 residues long. Germline V gives CDR1 LNHNV, CDR2 YYDKDF (reference sequence). V gave up 0 bases and J gave up 6 bases, with 7 bases separating them. This CDR3 is CATSRDRGDTQYF. The CDR3 DNA reads TGTGCCACCAGCAGAGATCGGGGGGATACGCAGTATTTT.

The chain is built from TRBV28 and TRBJ1-6, with 8 bases matching TRBD1. CDR1 is MDHEN, CDR2 SYDVKM, per germline. Trimming removed 6 bases from V and 0 bases from J; junction bases left unmatched: 7. The CDR3 contains 17 residues. This CDR3 reads CASRPGQGSSYNSPLHF. The CDR3 nucleotides are TGTGCCAGCAGACCCGGACAGGGAAGCTCCTATAATTCACCCCTCCACTTT.

V is TRBV25-1 and J is TRBJ1-3; no firm D call. V lost 4 bases to trimming and J lost 3 bases, with 7 bases between them. The CDR3 contains 13 residues. Looked up from germline, CDR1 is MGHDK and CDR2 is SYGVNS. CDR3 DNA: TGTGCCAGCAGTGTACGAGATGGAAACACCATATATTTT. This sequence encodes CASSVRDGNTIYF. The full variable domain, rest sourced from reference TRBV25-1 and TRBJ1-3, is EADIYQTPRYLVIGTGKKITLECSQTMGHDKMYWYQQDPGMELHLIHYSYGVNSTEKGDLSSESTVSRIRTEHFPLTLESARPSHTSQYLCASSVRDGNTIYFGEGSWLTVV.

V and J are TRBV7-6 and TRBJ2-1; 7 positions match TRBD2. The germline V gene has CDR1 SGHVS and CDR2 FNYEAQ. The CDR3 runs 15 residues. J lost 4 bases, V lost 2 bases, and 5 bases had no gene match. CDR3 sequence reads: CASSLLAVLYNEQFF. CDR3 nucleotide sequence: TGTGCCAGCAGCTTACTAGCGGTCCTTTACAATGAGCAGTTCTTC.

This chain joins TRBV11-2 and TRBJ1-2; 10 bases align to TRBD1. V lost 5 bases, J lost 0 bases, and 12 bases stayed unmatched. Germline lookup yields CDR1 SGHAT and CDR2 FQNNGV. The CDR3 length is 18 residues. This CDR3 reads CASSRWGTGTGANYGYTF. Written as DNA, the CDR3 is TGTGCCAGCAGCAGATGGGGGACCGGGACAGGGGCTAACTATGGCTACACCTTC.

V gene TRBV6-5 combines with J gene TRBJ1-5; 7 bases map to TRBD1. The junction had 2 bases not matched to a gene; V was cut back by 6 bases and J by 3 bases. This CDR3 has 13 amino acids. Germline V gene sequence: CDR1 MNHEY, CDR2 SVGAGI. Here the CDR3 DNA reads TGTGCCAGCAGAGGACAGGTCAATCAGCCCCAGCATTTT. Its protein product is CASRGQVNQPQHF.

The CDR3 DNA sequence: TGTGCCAGCAGCTTCAGGGGGGCTGGCACCGGGGAGCTGTTTTTT. It codes for CASSFRGAGTGELFF. This sequence joins TRBV7-3 and TRBJ2-2, with D possibly being TRBD1 (7 bases). V was trimmed by 3 bases and J by 4 bases, leaving 12 bases between them. The CDR3 sequence is 15 residues long. The germline V gene has CDR1 SGHTA and CDR2 FQGTGA.

The chain links TRBV10-3 to TRBJ1-2; D is uncertain. The CDR3 has 13 residues. Germline V lookup: CDR1 ENHRY, CDR2 SYGVKD. Trimming left V 4 bases short and J 6 bases short, with 12 bases between. The CDR3 DNA reads as TGTGCCATCAGTGTCCGGGAGGAGGATGGCTACACCTTC. It encodes CAISVREEDGYTF.

This clone is a singleton in its sample. J is TRBJ1-2 and V is TRBV5-1; 7 nucleotides align to TRBD1. V lost 1 base, J lost 4 bases, and 4 bases stayed unmatched. The CDR3 length is 14 residues. Germline assignment: CDR1 SGHRS and CDR2 YFSETQ. This CDR3 reads CASSLTGAFYGYTF. The CDR3 DNA is TGCGCCAGCAGCTTGACAGGGGCATTCTATGGCTACACCTTC.

This clone was found a few times. V usage is TRBV24-1 and J usage is TRBJ2-3; no reliable D call. The germline V gene encodes CDR1 KGHDR and CDR2 SFDVKD. The length of the CDR3 is 12 residues. The V end was cut by 5 bases, the J end by 5 bases, with 7 bases between. CDR3: CATSARGDTQYF. The DNA for the CDR3 is TGTGCCACCAGTGCGAGAGGAGATACGCAGTATTTT.

J is TRBJ2-7 and V is TRBV19, with a tentative D call TRBD2 (6 bases). In germline, CDR1 is LNHDA, CDR2 SQIVND (reference sequence). Trimming stripped 1 base from V and 3 bases from J, with 10 bases between. This CDR3 comprises 14 residues. The CDR3 bases are TGTGCCAGTAGTATAGTCCTCGGGGGCTACGAGCAGTACTTC. Its translation is CASSIVLGGYEQYF.

The rearrangement joins TRBV7-3 to TRBJ2-3, with 10 bases that match TRBD2. CDR3 length: 23 amino acids. Trimming cost V 0 bases and J 2 bases; bases outside gene matches: 23. Germline V gene lookup returns CDR1 SGHTA and CDR2 FQGTGA. CDR3 in amino acids: CASSLTRPINWLAGVPDTDTQYF. The CDR3 DNA reads TGTGCCAGCAGCTTAACCCGGCCGATCAATTGGCTAGCGGGAGTTCCAGACACAGATACGCAGTATTTT.

The chain employs TRBV12-5 and TRBJ2-5, with D perhaps TRBD2 (6 bases). There are 13 residues in the CDR3. From germline, CDR1 is LGHNT and CDR2 FRNRAP. Trimming took 6 bases from V and 3 from J, leaving 11 bases between them. CDR3 amino acids: CASGRTGEETQYF. In DNA, the CDR3 is TGTGCTAGTGGCCGGACGGGAGAAGAGACCCAGTACTTC.

The J gene is TRBJ2-7, the V gene TRBV10-3, with D possibly TRBD2 on 6 matching bases. CDR3 size: 12 residues. CDR1 is ENHRY and CDR2 is SYGVKD in the germline V gene. Trimming stripped 5 bases from V and 3 bases from J, with 8 bases between. CDR3 in amino acids: CAISQTSYEQYF. The CDR3 nucleotides read TGTGCCATCAGTCAGACTAGCTACGAGCAGTACTTC.

V gene TRBV5-5 combines with J gene TRBJ1-1, with no clear D. CDR3 size: 13 residues. Germline lookup yields CDR1 SGHKS and CDR2 YYEKEE (reference sequence). V lost 1 base and J 5 bases, leaving 9 bases between the germline ends. Written as DNA, the CDR3 is TGTGCCAGCAGCTTGAGGCGAGGGACTGAAGCTTTCTTT. Amino acid sequence: CASSLRRGTEAFF.

This clone has more than one count but fewer than ten. V and J are TRBV19 and TRBJ2-1; TRBD2 matches 10 bases. CDR1 and CDR2 from the germline V gene are LNHDA and SQIVND (reference sequence). The V segment lost 3 bases and the J segment 7 bases; nucleotides outside the gene matches: 9. CDR3 length equals 16 residues. The CDR3 spells CASSIDQGTSANEQFF. DNA of the CDR3: TGTGCCAGTAGTATTGATCAAGGGACTAGCGCAAATGAGCAGTTCTTC.

The CDR3 loop is CASSLGQLGEQYF. DNA of the CDR3: TGTGCCAGCAGCTTAGGGCAGCTAGGCGAGCAGTACTTC. This rearrangement joins TRBV7-9 to TRBJ2-7; D remains ambiguous. Germline values: CDR1 SEHNR, CDR2 FQNEAQ (reference sequence). The CDR3 runs to 13 residues. The germline V and J ends were trimmed by 1 base and 6 bases, with 10 bases remaining between them.

Only one count was recorded for this clone. This chain uses TRBV2 with TRBJ2-2, with 8 bases aligning to TRBD2. V dropped 6 bases and J dropped 1; count of bases not matched to a gene: 1. The CDR3 is made up of 14 amino acids. CDR1 and CDR2 (germline): SNHLY, FYNNEI. The CDR3 nucleotides are TGTGCCAGCAGACTAGCGGAGAACACCGGGGAGCTGTTTTTT. Protein product: CASRLAENTGELFF.

By its share, this clone is medium-sized (0.01 to 0.1%). The rearrangement links TRBV7-2 to TRBJ2-7; D unclear. CDR3 length: 15 residues. Germline CDR1 is SGHTA and CDR2 is FQGNSA. Trimming removed 4 bases at V and 2 bases at J, with 15 bases between. The CDR3 nucleotides read TGTGCCAGCAGCTCCCCCGGAGTCACCACCTACGAGCAGTACTTC. Translated, it gives CASSSPGVTTYEQYF.

This rearrangement joins TRBV14 to TRBJ2-3, with TRBD2 matching 10 bases. The V and J ends lost 0 bases and 1 base, in that order; junction bases with no gene match: 7. CDR3 length: 18 residues. The germline CDR1 and CDR2 sequences are SGHDN and FVKESK. The CDR3 protein is CASSQEGLLAGRTDTQYF. The CDR3 DNA sequence: TGTGCCAGCAGCCAAGAGGGCCTACTAGCGGGGCGCACAGATACGCAGTATTTT.

The rearrangement uses TRBV7-9 and TRBJ2-7; 11 bases line up with TRBD2. J lost 2 bases, V lost 6 bases, and 3 bases had no gene match. The CDR3 spans 14 residues. Germline V gives CDR1 SEHNR, CDR2 FQNEAQ (reference sequence). DNA for the CDR3: TGTGCCAGCAGTACTAGCGGGGGAACCTACGAGCAGTACTTC. This translates into CASSTSGGTYEQYF. Variable domain in full (rest from reference TRBV7-9 and TRBJ2-7): DTGVSQNPRHKITKRGQNVTFRCDPISEHNRLYWYRQTLGQGPEFLTYFQNEAQLEKSRLLSDRFSAERPKGSFSTLEIQRTEQGDSAMYLCASSTSGGTYEQYFGPGTRLTVT.

This sequence joins TRBV11-3 and TRBJ2-1, with 11 bases identical to TRBD2. The CDR3 consists of 15 residues. Germline lookup yields CDR1 SGHNT and CDR2 YENEEA. J gave up 4 bases and V 4 bases, and 3 bases lay outside the gene matches. Here the CDR3 DNA reads TGTGCCAGCAGCTCGGGGACTAGCGGTTACAATGAGCAGTTCTTC. Protein: CASSSGTSGYNEQFF. Using reference TRBV11-3 and TRBJ2-1 for the parts outside the CDR3, the full variable domain is EAGVVQSPRYKIIEKKQPVAFWCNPISGHNTLYWYLQNLGQGPELLIRYENEEAVDDSQLPKDRFSAERLKGVDSTLKIQPAELGDSAVYLCASSSGTSGYNEQFFGPGTRLTVL.

DNA for the CDR3: TGTGCCAGCAGCTTAAATAGCGGGGGCGCGGGAGTGGGCTACGAGCAGTACTTC. It encodes CASSLNSGGAGVGYEQYF. The chain combines TRBV7-8 with TRBJ2-7; TRBD2 matches 9 bases. The V gene end was trimmed by 2 bases and the J gene end by 3 bases; junction bases not matched to a gene: 14. Germline V gene lookup returns CDR1 SGHVS and CDR2 FQNEAQ. This CDR3 spans 18 amino acids.